This T cell receptor beta chain was sequenced for a study of CD8+CD57+ T cells in acquired aplastic anemia. Study-level results: It was found that twenty-nine CD8+ CDR3 sequences were shared between patients and controls.

Per germline, CDR1 MNHNY and CDR2 SVGAGI (reference sequence). This CDR3 is 13 amino acids long. V lost 5 bases and J 4 bases, leaving 9 bases between the germline ends. Before being chosen for sequencing, patients had shown CD8+CD57+ cell expansion by flow cytometry. Patients, without exception, had severe acquired aplastic anemia. On this clonotype: What it binds is not known.

For CDR3 and TCR beta VDJ profiling, genomic DNA was the template used. TCRdb ran MiXCR on the reads and lists one entry per CDR3 protein. The data hold 150,000 to 200,000 distinct CDR3 sequences, with 70% to 75% observed a single time. V gene TRBV6-6 combines with J gene TRBJ1-5; unclear D gene. This receptor was obtained from a human donor with aplastic anemia. Input material: sorted CD4+, CD8+, or CD8+CD57+ T cells (not recorded which) from PBMCs. CDR3 coding DNA: TGTGCCAGCAGTGAGGGCCAGAATCAGCCCCAGCATTTT. As protein: CASSEGQNQPQHF.